This TCR beta chain came from a study of identical twins. TCRdb fed the 5' RACE reads into MiXCR, producing one record per CDR3 protein. Of around 18,000 distinct CDR3 sequences in the sample, 69% are singletons; the top ten hold 5.9%. Regarding this clonotype: Antigen unknown.

Study-wide results and limits: Abundant beta clonotypes from cord blood had fewer insertions, unlike memory repertoires, which showed none. Zero-insertion analyses were open to partial confounding by invariant MAIT and iNKT cells.

The source of this sequence is a woman between 18 and 30 years old in good health. This table probably holds off-target reads from a library built for another chain. The sample taken for sequencing was memory (CD45RO+) T cells sorted from blood.

The CDR3 protein is CASSQVRGLGGRNEQFF. The CDR3 region has the DNA TGCGCCAGCAGCCAAGTGAGGGGGCTTGGGGGCCGAAATGAGCAGTTCTTC. This chain joins TRBV4-3 and TRBJ2-1; 7 bases are shared with TRBD1. In germline, CDR1 is LGHNA, CDR2 YSLEER. V lost 1 base to trimming and J lost 7 bases; unmatched junction nucleotides: 13. This CDR3 comprises 17 residues.